This entry features one TCR beta chain sequence. These data come from a study of shared T cell receptors in the human thymus. The protocol was immunoSEQ multiplex PCR, while the TCRdb copy is restricted to in-frame clones and leaves out a portion. The table has more than 550,000 clones, around 87% seen once; the top ten hold 0.0094%. Trimming shortened V by 3 bases and J by 10 bases, and 13 bases separated the two germline ends. Germline CDR1 MNHEY, CDR2 SMNVEV (reference sequence). The CDR3 loop spans 14 amino acids. The same data also went into a second study, on human thymus T cells.

This sequence originates from a boy younger than two with a congenital heart defect. The genes are TRBV27 and TRBJ1-6; D is uncertain. The source material was thymocytes. CDR3 loop: CASSFLPSGSPLHF. CDR3 nucleotides: TGTGCCAGCAGTTTTTTACCTAGCGGATCACCCCTCCACTTT.